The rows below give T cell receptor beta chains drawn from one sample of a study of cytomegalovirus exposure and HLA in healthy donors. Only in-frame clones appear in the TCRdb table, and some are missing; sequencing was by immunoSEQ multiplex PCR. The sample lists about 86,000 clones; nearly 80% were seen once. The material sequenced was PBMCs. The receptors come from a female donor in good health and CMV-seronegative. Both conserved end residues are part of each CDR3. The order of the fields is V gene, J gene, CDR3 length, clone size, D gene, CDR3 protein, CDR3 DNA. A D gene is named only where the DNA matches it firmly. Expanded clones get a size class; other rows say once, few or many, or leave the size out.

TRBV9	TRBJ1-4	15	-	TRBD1	CASSDGQEGDEKLFF	TGTGCCAGCAGCGATGGACAGGAAGGAGATGAAAAACTGTTTTTT
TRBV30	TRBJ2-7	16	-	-	CAWSLSTGHLNYEQYF	TGTGCCTGGAGTCTCTCAACGGGACATTTGAACTACGAGCAGTACTTC
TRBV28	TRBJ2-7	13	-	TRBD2	CASNIAGEYEQYF	TGTGCCAGCAACATAGCGGGAGAATACGAGCAGTACTTC
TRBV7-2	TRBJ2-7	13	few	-	CASSLPNRDEQYF	TGTGCCAGCAGCTTACCAAACAGGGACGAGCAGTACTTC
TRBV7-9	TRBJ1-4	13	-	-	CASSQGGDEKLFF	TGTGCCAGCAGCCAGGGTGGGGATGAAAAACTGTTTTTT
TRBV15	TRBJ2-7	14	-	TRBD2	CATSSGTSGTPTYF	TGTGCCACCAGTTCCGGGACTAGCGGGACCCCGACGTACTTC
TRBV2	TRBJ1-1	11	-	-	CASSGGTQAFF	TGTGCCAGCAGTGGGGGGACACAAGCTTTCTTT
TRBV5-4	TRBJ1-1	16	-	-	CASSFEVGRGNTEAFF	TGTGCCAGCAGCTTTGAGGTTGGGAGGGGGAACACTGAAGCTTTCTTT
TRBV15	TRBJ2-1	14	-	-	CATSRRGGYNEQFF	TGTGCCACCAGCAGACGGGGAGGATACAATGAGCAGTTCTTC
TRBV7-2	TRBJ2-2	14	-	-	CASSAEGGPGELFF	TGTGCCAGCAGCGCCGAGGGGGGGCCCGGGGAGCTGTTTTTT
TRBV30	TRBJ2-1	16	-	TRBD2	CAWIRAGGLAYNEQFF	TGTGCCTGGATCAGGGCGGGGGGGCTGGCCTACAATGAGCAGTTCTTC
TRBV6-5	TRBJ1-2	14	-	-	CASSPFTGTHGYTF	TGTGCCAGCAGCCCATTTACAGGGACGCATGGCTACACCTTC
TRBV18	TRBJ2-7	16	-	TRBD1	CASSPIRGDRGPEQYF	TGTGCCAGCTCACCAATCCGCGGGGACAGGGGGCCCGAGCAGTACTTC
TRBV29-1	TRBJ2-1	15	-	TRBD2	CSVRSTSGRASEQFF	TGCAGCGTCCGCTCGACTAGCGGGAGGGCCAGTGAGCAGTTCTTC
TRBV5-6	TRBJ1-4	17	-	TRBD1	CASSSVDRVATNEKLFF	TGTGCCAGCAGCTCCGTGGACAGGGTAGCAACTAATGAAAAACTGTTTTTT
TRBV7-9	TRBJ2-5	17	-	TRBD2	CASSSSAGGSLPKAQYF	TGTGCCAGCAGCTCGTCTGCCGGGGGGAGCCTACCGAAAGCCCAGTACTTC
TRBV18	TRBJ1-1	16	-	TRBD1	CASSPTGGQGYTEAFF	TGTGCCAGCTCACCAACCGGAGGACAGGGGTACACTGAAGCTTTCTTT